These T cell receptor beta chains were read from a single sample in a study of identical twins. One entry per CDR3 protein, called by TCRdb with MiXCR from the 5' RACE reads. The table includes approximately 700,000 distinct CDR3 sequences, over 5% detected once. Sequencing was performed on naive T cells sorted from blood. Receptors were obtained from a man between 18 and 35 years old in good health. Both conserved end residues are part of each CDR3.

>TRBV9|TRBJ2-1
CASSVIQGGYYEQFF
>TRBV3-1|TRBJ1-1
CASRNGRTKAFF
>TRBV15|TRBJ2-1
CATSRPTGTSGYNEQFF
>TRBV5-1|TRBJ2-3
CASSSGLAGGPVADTQYF
>TRBV6-1|TRBJ2-7
CASTNSGQSSYEQYF
>TRBV18|TRBJ2-5
CASSRGVSETQYF
>TRBV5-1|TRBJ2-7
CASSSRQSYEQYF
>TRBV29-1|TRBJ2-5
CSGRHGRRETQYF
>TRBV29-1|TRBJ2-3
CSADGRESTDTQYF
>TRBV15|TRBJ2-3
CATSNPGQGPTDTQYF
>TRBV6-2/TRBV6-3|TRBJ2-2
CASRGYGNTGELFF
>TRBV10-3|TRBJ2-2
CAIGSFGNFREELFF
>TRBV7-9|TRBJ1-5
CASSLGRTAESNQPQHF
>TRBV25-1|TRBJ2-1
CASSELDLTDEQFF
>TRBV6-1|TRBJ2-3
CASRATGGGTDTQYF
>TRBV29-1|TRBJ1-1
CSVEDPPEAFF
>TRBV12-3/TRBV12-4|TRBJ1-2
CACLADWYGYTF
>TRBV4-3|TRBJ2-7
CASSQEGGGESEQYF